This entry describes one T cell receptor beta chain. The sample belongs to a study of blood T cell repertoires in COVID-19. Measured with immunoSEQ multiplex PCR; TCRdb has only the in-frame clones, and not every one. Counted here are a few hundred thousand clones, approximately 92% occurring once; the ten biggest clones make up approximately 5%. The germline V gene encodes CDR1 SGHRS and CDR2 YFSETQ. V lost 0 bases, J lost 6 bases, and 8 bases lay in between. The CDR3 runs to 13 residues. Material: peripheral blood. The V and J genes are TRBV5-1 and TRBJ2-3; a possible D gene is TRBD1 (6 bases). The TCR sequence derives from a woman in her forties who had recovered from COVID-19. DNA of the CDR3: TGCGCCAGCAGCTTGGGACAGGCGGATACGCAGTATTTT. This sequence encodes CASSLGQADTQYF.